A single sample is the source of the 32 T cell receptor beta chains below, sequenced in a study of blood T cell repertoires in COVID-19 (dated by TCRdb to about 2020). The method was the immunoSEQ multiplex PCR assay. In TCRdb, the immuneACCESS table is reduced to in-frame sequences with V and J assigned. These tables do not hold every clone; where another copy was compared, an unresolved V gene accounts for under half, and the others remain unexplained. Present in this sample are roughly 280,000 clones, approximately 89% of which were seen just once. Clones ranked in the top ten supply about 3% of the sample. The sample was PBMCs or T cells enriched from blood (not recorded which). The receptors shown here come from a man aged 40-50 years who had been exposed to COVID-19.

CDR3 in amino acids: CASSSLGLAYANTGELFF. In DNA, the CDR3 is TGTGCCAGCAGCTCCCTCGGGCTAGCGTACGCGAACACCGGGGAGCTGTTTTTT. The chain employs TRBV7-2 and TRBJ2-2; D is possibly TRBD2 (6 bases). Germline CDR1 SGHTA, CDR2 FQGNSA. V lost 4 bases to trimming and J lost 0 bases, with 18 bases between them. The CDR3 loop spans 18 amino acids.

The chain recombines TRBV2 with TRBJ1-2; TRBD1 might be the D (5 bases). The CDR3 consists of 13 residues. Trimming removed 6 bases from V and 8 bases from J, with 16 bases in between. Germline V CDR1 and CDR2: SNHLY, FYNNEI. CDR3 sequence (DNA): TGTGCCAGCAGCCATCAGCAGGGTGGCGGCTACACCTTC. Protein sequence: CASSHQQGGGYTF.

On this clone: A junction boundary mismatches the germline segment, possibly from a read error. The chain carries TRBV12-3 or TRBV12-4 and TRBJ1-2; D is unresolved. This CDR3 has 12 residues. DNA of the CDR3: TGTGCCAGCGGTTTAGGCGGGCTTCACTACACCTTC. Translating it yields CASGLGGLHYTF.

In DNA, the CDR3 is TGTGCCAGCAGCCATAACCGGGGACTCTACTTC. It is translated as CASSHNRGLYF. This sequence joins TRBV3-1 (or the pseudogene TRBV3-2) and TRBJ2-7; tentatively, D is TRBD2 (6 bases). Germline values: CDR1 LGHDT, CDR2 YNNKEL (reference sequence). V was clipped by 3 bases and J by 13 bases, with 13 bases between them. The CDR3 is 11 residues long.

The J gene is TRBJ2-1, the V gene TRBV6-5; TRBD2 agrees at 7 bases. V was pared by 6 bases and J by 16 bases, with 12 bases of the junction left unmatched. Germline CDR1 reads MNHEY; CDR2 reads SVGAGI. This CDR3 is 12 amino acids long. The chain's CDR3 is CASRGLGGSVFF. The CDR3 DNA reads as TGTGCCAGCAGGGGGCTGGGCGGGAGCGTTTTCTTC.

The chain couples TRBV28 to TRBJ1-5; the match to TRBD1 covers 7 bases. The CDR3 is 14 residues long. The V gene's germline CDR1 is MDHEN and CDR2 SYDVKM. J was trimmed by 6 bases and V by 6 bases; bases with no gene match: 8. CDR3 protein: CASSRGQAGQPQHF. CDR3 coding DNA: TGTGCCAGCAGCCGCGGACAGGCGGGTCAGCCCCAGCATTTT.

The DNA for the CDR3 is TGCGCCAGCAGCCGCGGTCCGGCGGGAGAACGGGGAGGCGGGGAGCTGTTTTTT. As protein: CASSRGPAGERGGGELFF. The rearrangement joins TRBV4-1 to TRBJ2-2, with 7 bases lining up with TRBD2. V shed 4 bases, J shed 7 bases, and the junction held 18 bases outside the gene matches. The CDR3 is made up of 18 amino acids. Germline values: CDR1 MGHRA, CDR2 YSYEKL.

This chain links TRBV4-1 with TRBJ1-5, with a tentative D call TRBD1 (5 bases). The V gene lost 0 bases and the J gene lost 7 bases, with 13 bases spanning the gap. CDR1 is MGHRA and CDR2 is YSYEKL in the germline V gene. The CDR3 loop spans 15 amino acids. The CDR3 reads CASSQDGTRGQPQHF. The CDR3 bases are TGCGCCAGCAGCCAAGATGGTACAAGGGGACAGCCCCAGCATTTT.

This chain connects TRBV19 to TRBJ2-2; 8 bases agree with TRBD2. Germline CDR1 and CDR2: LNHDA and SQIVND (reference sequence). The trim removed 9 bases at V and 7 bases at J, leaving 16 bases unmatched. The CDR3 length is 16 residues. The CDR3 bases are TGTGCCAGCACCCGGGAGGGAGGGAGGGCCCTCGGGGAGCTGTTTTTT. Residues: CASTREGGRALGELFF. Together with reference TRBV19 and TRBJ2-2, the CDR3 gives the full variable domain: DGGITQSPKYLFRKEGQNVTLSCEQNLNHDAMYWYRQDPGQGLRLIYYSQIVNDFQKGDIAEGYSVSREKKESFPLTVTSAQKNPTAFYLCASTREGGRALGELFFGEGSRLTVL.

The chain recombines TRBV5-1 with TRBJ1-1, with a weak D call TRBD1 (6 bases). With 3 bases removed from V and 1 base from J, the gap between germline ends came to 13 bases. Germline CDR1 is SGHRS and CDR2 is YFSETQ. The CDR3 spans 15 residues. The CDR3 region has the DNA TGCGCCAGCAGCTATGAAGGGGGGGCGAACACTGAAGCTTTCTTT. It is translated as CASSYEGGANTEAFF.

The CDR3 coding sequence is TGTGCCAGCTCTCCCGGGACAGGGTTCTCTGGAAACACCATATATTTT. Its translation is CASSPGTGFSGNTIYF. The chain couples TRBV18 to TRBJ1-3; 9 bases fit TRBD1. The CDR3 consists of 16 residues. V shed 6 bases and J 0 bases; nucleotides not matched to a gene: 6. Per germline, CDR1 KGHSH and CDR2 LQKENI.

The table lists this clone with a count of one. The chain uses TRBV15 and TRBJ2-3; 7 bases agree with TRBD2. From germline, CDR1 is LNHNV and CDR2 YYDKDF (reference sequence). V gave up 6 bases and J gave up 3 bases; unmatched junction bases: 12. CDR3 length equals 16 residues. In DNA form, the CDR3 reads TGTGCCACCAGTGAGAGGGAGGCTAGCGGTACAGATACGCAGTATTTT. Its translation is CATSEREASGTDTQYF.

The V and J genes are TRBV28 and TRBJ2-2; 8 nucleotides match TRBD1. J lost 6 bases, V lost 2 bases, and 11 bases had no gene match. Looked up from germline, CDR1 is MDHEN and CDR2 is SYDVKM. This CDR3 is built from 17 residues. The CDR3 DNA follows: TGTGCCAGCAGTTTAGTCGGCGACAGGGGCTCGTCCGGGGAGCTGTTTTTT. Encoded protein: CASSLVGDRGSSGELFF.

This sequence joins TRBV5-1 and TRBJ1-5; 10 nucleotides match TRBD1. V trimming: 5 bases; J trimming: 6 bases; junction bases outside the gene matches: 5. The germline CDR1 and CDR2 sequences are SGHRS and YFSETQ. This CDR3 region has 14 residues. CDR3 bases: TGCGCCAGCAGGCCGGGACAGGGGTCTCAGCCCCAGCATTTT. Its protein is CASRPGQGSQPQHF. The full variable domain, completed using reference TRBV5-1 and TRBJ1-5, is KAGVTQTPRYLIKTRGQQVTLSCSPISGHRSVSWYQQTPGQGLQFLFEYFSETQRNKGNFPGRFSGRQFSNSRSEMNVSTLELGDSALYLCASRPGQGSQPQHFGDGTRLSIL.

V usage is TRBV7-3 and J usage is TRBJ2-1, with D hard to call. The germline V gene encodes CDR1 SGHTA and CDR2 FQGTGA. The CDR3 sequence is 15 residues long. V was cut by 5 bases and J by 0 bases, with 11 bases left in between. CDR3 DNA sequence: TGTGCCAGCAGCCTCGAATTTAGCTCCTACAATGAGCAGTTCTTC. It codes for CASSLEFSSYNEQFF.

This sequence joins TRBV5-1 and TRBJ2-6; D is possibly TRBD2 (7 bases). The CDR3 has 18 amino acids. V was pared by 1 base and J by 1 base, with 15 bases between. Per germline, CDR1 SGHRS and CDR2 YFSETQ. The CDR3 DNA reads TGCGCCAGCAGCTTGTGGGGGGGCGCGGTTTCTGGGGCCAACGTCCTGACTTTC. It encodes CASSLWGGAVSGANVLTF. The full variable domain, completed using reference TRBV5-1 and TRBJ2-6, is KAGVTQTPRYLIKTRGQQVTLSCSPISGHRSVSWYQQTPGQGLQFLFEYFSETQRNKGNFPGRFSGRQFSNSRSEMNVSTLELGDSALYLCASSLWGGAVSGANVLTFGAGSRLTVL.

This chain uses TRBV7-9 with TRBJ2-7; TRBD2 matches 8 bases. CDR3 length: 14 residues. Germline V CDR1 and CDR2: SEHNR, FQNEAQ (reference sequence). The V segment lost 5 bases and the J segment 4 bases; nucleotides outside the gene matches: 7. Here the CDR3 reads CASSGSGSSYEQYF. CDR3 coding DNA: TGTGCCAGCAGCGGGAGCGGGAGCTCTTACGAGCAGTACTTC.

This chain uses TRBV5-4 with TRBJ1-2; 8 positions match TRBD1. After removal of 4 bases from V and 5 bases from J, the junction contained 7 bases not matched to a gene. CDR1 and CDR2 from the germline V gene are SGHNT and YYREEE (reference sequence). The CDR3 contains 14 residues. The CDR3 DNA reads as TGTGCCAGCAGCACCCAGGGGGCGGGGTATGGCTACACCTTC. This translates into CASSTQGAGYGYTF.

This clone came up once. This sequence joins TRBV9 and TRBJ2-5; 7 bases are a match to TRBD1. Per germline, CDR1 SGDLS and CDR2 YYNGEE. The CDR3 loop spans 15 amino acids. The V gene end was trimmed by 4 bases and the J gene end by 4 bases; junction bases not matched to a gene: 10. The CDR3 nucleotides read TGTGCCAGCAGCTCTAACGACAGGGTGCCAGAGACCCAGTACTTC. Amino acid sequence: CASSSNDRVPETQYF. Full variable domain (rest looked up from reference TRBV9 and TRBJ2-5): DSGVTQTPKHLITATGQRVTLRCSPRSGDLSVYWYQQSLDQGLQFLIQYYNGEERAKGNILERFSAQQFPDLHSELNLSSLELGDSALYFCASSSNDRVPETQYFGPGTRLLVL.

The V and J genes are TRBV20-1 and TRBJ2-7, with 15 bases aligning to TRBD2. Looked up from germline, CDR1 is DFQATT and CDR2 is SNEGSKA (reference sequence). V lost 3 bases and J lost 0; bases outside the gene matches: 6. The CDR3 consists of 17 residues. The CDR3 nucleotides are TGCAGTGCTAGTGCTGGACTAGCGGGAGGGTTCTCCTACGAGCAGTACTTC. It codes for CSASAGLAGGFSYEQYF.

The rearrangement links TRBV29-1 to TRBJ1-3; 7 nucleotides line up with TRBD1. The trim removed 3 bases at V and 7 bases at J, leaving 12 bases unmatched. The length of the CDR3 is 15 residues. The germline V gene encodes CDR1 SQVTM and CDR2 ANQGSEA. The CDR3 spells CSVELVRTGRNTIYF. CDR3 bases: TGCAGCGTTGAGTTGGTCAGGACAGGCAGGAACACCATATATTTT.

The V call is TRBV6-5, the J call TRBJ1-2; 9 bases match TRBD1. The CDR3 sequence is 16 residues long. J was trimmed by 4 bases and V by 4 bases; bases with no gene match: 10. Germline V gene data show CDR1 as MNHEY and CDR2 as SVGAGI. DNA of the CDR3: TGTGCCAGCAGTTTTAGTGGACAGGGGAGGATCTATGGCTACACCTTC. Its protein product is CASSFSGQGRIYGYTF.

The CDR3 DNA reads as TGTGCCACCAGCAGAAAGGGAGGAGGTTCTGAAAAACTGTTTTTT. Its protein is CATSRKGGGSEKLFF. The V gene is TRBV15, the J gene TRBJ1-4; D is uncertain. Deletions cut 2 bases from V and 7 bases from J, with 14 bases between. The CDR3 length is 15 residues. CDR1 and CDR2 (germline): LNHNV, YYDKDF (reference sequence).

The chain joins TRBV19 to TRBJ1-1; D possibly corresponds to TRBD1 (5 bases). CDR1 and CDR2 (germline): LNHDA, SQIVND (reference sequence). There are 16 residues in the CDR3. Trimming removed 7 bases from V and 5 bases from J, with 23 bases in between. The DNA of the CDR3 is TGTGCCAGTAAACAGCCGGGACTTAAACGAGGGACTGAAGCTTTCTTT. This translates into CASKQPGLKRGTEAFF.

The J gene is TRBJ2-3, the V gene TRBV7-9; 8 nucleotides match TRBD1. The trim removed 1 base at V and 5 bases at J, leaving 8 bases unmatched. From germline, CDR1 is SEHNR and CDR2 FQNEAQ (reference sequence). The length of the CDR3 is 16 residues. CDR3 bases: TGTGCCAGCAGCTTAGTCGGGACAGGAAGCTTAGATACGCAGTATTTT. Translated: CASSLVGTGSLDTQYF.

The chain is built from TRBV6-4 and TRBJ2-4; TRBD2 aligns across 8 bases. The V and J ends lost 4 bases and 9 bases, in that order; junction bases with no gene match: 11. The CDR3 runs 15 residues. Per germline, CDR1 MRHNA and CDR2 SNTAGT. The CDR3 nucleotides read TGTGCCAGCAGTGTCAGCGGGGGCCCGGATCTCATTCAGTACTTC. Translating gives CASSVSGGPDLIQYF.

The CDR3 region has the DNA TGTGCCAGCACTTGGGACAGGGCTAATTCACCCCTCCACTTT. Encoded protein: CASTWDRANSPLHF. This sequence joins TRBV27 and TRBJ1-6, with 9 bases fitting TRBD1. The CDR3 runs 14 residues. Germline V CDR1 and CDR2: MNHEY, SMNVEV (reference sequence). The ends lost 7 bases at V and 6 bases at J; junction bases unmatched: 4.

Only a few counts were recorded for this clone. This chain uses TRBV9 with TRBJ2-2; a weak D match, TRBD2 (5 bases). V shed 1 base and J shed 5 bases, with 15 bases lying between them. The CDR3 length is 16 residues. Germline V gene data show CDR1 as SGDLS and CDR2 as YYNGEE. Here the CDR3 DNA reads TGTGCCAGCAGCGTAACCTCCATCTCGGGGACCGGGGAGCTGTTTTTT. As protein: CASSVTSISGTGELFF.

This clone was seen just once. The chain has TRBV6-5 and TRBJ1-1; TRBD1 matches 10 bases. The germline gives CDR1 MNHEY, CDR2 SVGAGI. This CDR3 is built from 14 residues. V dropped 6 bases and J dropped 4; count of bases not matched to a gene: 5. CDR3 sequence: CASRKGTGATEAFF. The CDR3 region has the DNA TGTGCCAGCAGAAAAGGGACAGGGGCCACTGAAGCTTTCTTT.

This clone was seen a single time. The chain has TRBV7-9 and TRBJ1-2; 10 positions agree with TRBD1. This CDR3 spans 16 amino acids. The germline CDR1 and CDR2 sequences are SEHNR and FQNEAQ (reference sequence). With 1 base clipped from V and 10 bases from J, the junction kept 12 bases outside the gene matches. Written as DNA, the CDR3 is TGTGCCAGCAGCTTAGTCACGGGACAGGGGCCTTTCTCCTACACCTTC. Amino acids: CASSLVTGQGPFSYTF.

The CDR3 bases are TGTGCCAGCAGCTTGATAGGGGAGAACACTGAAGCTTTCTTT. Protein: CASSLIGENTEAFF. V usage is TRBV11-3 and J usage is TRBJ1-1, with D possibly TRBD1 on 5 matching bases. CDR1 and CDR2 from the germline V gene are SGHNT and YENEEA. V lost 3 bases and J lost 1, with 9 bases in between. CDR3 size: 14 residues.

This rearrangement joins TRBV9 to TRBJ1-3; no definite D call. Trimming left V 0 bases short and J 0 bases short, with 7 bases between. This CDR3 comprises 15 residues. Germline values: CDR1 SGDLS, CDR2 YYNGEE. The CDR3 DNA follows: TGTGCCAGCAGCGTAGCGTGGAGCTCTGGAAACACCATATATTTT. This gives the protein CASSVAWSSGNTIYF. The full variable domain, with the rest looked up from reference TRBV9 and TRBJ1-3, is DSGVTQTPKHLITATGQRVTLRCSPRSGDLSVYWYQQSLDQGLQFLIQYYNGEERAKGNILERFSAQQFPDLHSELNLSSLELGDSALYFCASSVAWSSGNTIYFGEGSWLTVV.